This T cell receptor beta chain was captured in a study of blood T cell repertoires in COVID-19. Study summary: Collection of acute and convalescent COVID-19 samples took place in the United States, Italy and Spain.

The Seattle patients joined while their infection was active and were tracked longitudinally afterward. Authors' data handling: Reference gene primer amplification gave nucleated cell count estimates. The method was immunoSEQ multiplex PCR; TCRdb's version includes in-frame clones alone and lacks a portion of them. Clonal size and the V and J genes are those of that table, whereas D and trimming came from the DNA. The sample lists 150,000 to 180,000 clones; 85% were seen once. J gave up 5 bases and V 5 bases, and 5 bases lay outside the gene matches. Germline CDR1 is LNHDA and CDR2 is SQIVND (reference sequence). The CDR3 is 14 residues long.

The chain employs TRBV19 and TRBJ1-1, with 10 bases lining up with TRBD1. Sequencing was performed on peripheral blood. This sequence originates from a woman between 55 and 75 years old with COVID-19, enrolled during active disease. CDR3 sequence: CASSLGQGTTEAFF. The CDR3 region has the DNA TGTGCCAGTAGTTTGGGACAGGGGACGACTGAAGCTTTCTTT.